What follows is one TCR beta chain and its context. What antigen it recognizes has not been identified. Base qualities are not at hand, and no much larger clone is one base apart. This entry is derived from a study of radiotherapy plus CTLA-4 blockade in lung cancer (dated by TCRdb to between 2018 and 2020). Concerning the study at large: Objective responses occurred in 18% of enrolled patients, and 25% to 40% achieved disease control.

The study evaluated CTLA-4 blockade (ipilimumab) given together with focal radiation therapy in patients who had chemo-refractory metastatic non-small-cell lung cancer. The library was generated by the immunoSEQ multiplex PCR assay. This immuneACCESS table, as held by TCRdb, lists in-frame sequences with V and J called but not all clones. Of the missing ones, under half trace to an unresolved V gene in checked studies; the others have no known cause. The sample table records about 78,000 clones; around 84% of these occur just once. The ten top clones hold just over 0.85% of the sample. Broader findings and caveats from the paper: TCR clones derived from tumors expanded in peripheral blood after treatment with radiotherapy and ipilimumab. The strongest predictors of response, as reported, were early dynamic changes in blood T cell clones along with a rise in serum interferon-beta after radiation.

The clonotype originates from a human donor with non-small cell lung cancer who had stable disease on radiotherapy plus ipilimumab. Sequencing used peripheral blood, obtained from a patient treated with radiotherapy plus ipilimumab.

The CDR3 has the sequence CASRGRTRDRPWADTQYF. Here is the DNA: TGTGCCAGCAGGGGCCGGACCCGCGACAGGCCCTGGGCAGATACGCAGTATTTT. The rearranged segments are TRBV2 and TRBJ2-3; TRBD1 could be the D gene, as 6 bases match. V is pared back by 6 bases and J by 4 bases, with 26 bases lying between the germline termini. The CDR1 and CDR2 encoded by the germline V gene are SNHLY and FYNNEI. Its CDR3 holds 18 amino acids, cysteine through phenylalanine. Only CDR3 DNA remains: 54 bases, in frame from the first base.